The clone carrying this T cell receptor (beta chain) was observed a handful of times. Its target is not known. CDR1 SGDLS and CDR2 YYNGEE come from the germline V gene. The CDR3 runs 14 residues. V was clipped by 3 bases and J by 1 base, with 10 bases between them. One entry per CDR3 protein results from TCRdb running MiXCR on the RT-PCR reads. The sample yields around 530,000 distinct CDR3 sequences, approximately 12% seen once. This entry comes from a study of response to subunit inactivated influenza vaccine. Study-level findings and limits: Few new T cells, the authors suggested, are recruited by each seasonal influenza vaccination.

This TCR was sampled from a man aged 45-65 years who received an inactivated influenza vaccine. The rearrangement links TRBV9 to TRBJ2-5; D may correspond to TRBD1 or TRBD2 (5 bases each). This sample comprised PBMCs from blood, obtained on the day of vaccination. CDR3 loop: CASSGDVAQETQYF. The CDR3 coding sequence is TGTGCCAGCAGCGGGGACGTAGCCCAAGAGACCCAGTACTTC.